This T cell receptor beta chain was sequenced in a study of blood T cell repertoires in COVID-19. Overall study: Samples came from the United States, Italy and Spain, spanning acute and convalescent COVID-19. Nucleic acid was either cDNA or gDNA, and it came from T cells, B-cell-depleted T cells, or PBMCs.

Profiled with immunoSEQ multiplex PCR; TCRdb holds only in-frame clones, not every one. The sample lists 300,000 to 400,000 clones; roughly 89% were seen once. Followed longitudinally, the Seattle patients had been enrolled during active infection. Between the trimmed V and J ends, which lost 5 bases and 1 base, there was a span of 17 bases. The CDR3 runs to 16 residues. The germline gives CDR1 SGHRS, CDR2 YFSETQ. The rearrangement links TRBV5-1 to TRBJ2-3; perhaps TRBD1 as D (6 bases). The clonotype was recovered from a young man with COVID-19, enrolled during active disease. Material: peripheral blood. In DNA form, the CDR3 reads TGCGCCAGCAGGTCAGGGGCCGGACAACGCACAGATACGCAGTATTTT. Translated: CASRSGAGQRTDTQYF.